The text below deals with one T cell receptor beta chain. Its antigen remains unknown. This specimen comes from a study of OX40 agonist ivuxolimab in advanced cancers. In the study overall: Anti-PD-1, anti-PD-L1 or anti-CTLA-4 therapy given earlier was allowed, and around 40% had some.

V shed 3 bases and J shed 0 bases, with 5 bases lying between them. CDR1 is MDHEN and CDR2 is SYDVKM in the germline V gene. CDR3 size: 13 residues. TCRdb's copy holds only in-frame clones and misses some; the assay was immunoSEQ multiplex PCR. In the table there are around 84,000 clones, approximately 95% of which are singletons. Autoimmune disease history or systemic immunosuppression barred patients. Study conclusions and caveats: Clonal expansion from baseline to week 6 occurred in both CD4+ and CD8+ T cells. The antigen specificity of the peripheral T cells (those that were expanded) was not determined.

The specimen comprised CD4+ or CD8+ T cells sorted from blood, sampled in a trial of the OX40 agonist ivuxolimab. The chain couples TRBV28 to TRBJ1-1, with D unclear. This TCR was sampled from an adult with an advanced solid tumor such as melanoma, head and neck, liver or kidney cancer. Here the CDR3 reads CASSFRLNTEAFF. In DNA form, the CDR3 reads TGTGCCAGCAGTTTTCGGTTGAACACTGAAGCTTTCTTT.